These 2 T cell receptor beta chains came from one sample sequenced in a study of T cells after yellow fever vaccination. TCRdb called the 5' RACE reads again in MiXCR, with one record for every CDR3 protein. Among approximately 110,000 distinct CDR3 sequences listed, 6% to 8% were seen once. The sequencing used CD4+ T cells sorted from PBMCs, collected 10 days after the first yellow fever vaccination. The receptor source for this set is a man aged 18 to 29 who received the YFV17D yellow fever vaccine.

Details on this clonotype: A read error may explain this, as a much larger clone is one base away. The chain carries TRBV5-4 and TRBJ2-5; 7 bases are a match to TRBD1. Germline V gene lookup returns CDR1 SGHNT and CDR2 YYREEE (reference sequence). This CDR3 comprises 12 residues. CDR3 coding DNA: TGTGCCAGCAGCCCGGGGACAGAGACCCGGTACTTC. Residues: CASSPGTETRYF.

Many counts were recorded for this clonotype. The V call is TRBV5-4, the J call TRBJ2-5; D is perhaps TRBD1 (6 bases). CDR1 is SGHNT and CDR2 is YYREEE in the germline V gene (reference sequence). CDR3 size: 15 residues. The ends were cut back, 4 bases at V and 1 base at J, with 14 bases in the middle. Here the CDR3 reads CASSPPGGSQETQYF. Written as DNA, the CDR3 is TGTGCCAGCAGCCCACCTGGGGGCAGCCAAGAGACCCAGTACTTC.